The clone carrying this TCR beta chain has just a few counts. Its target is not known. Through a sample-barcoded 5' primer and a J-beta primer mix, a second PCR was run for roughly 6 to 12 cycles. TCRdb ran MiXCR on the 5' RACE reads and lists one entry per CDR3 protein. The sample contains 1.5 million to 2 million distinct CDR3 sequences, around half of which appear only once. The sample originates from a study of blood T cells in healthy people across ages. The germline V and J ends were trimmed by 0 bases and 7 bases, with 13 bases remaining between them. Germline values: CDR1 LNHNV, CDR2 YYDKDF (reference sequence). CDR3 length: 16 amino acids. Study-level points and caveats: Compared with aged donors, long-lived donors showed fewer expanded clones, suggesting selection. Strongly correlated with naive T cell percentage was TCR beta diversity.

The sample taken for sequencing was blood. The rearrangement uses TRBV15 and TRBJ1-6; D not certain. This clonotype originated in a woman aged 35 to 49 in good health. CDR3 loop: CATSRDGWARNSPLHF. CDR3 in DNA: TGTGCCACCAGCAGAGATGGGTGGGCCCGGAATTCACCCCTCCACTTT.